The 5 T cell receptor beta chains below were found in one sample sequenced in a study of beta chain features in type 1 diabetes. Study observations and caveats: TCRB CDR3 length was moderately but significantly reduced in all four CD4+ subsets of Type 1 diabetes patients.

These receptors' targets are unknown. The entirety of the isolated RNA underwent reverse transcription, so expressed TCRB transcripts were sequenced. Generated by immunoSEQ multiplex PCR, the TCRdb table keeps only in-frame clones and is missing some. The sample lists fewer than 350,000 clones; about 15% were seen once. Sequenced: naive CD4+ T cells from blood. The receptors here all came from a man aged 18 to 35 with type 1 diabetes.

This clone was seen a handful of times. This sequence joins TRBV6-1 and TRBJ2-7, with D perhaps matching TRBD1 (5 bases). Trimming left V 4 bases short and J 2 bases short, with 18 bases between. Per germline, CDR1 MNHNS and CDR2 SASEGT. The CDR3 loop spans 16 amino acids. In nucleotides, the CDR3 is TGTGCCAGCAGTGTCGGGCAGGGCGTTCCAGCCTACGAGCAGTACTTC. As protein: CASSVGQGVPAYEQYF.

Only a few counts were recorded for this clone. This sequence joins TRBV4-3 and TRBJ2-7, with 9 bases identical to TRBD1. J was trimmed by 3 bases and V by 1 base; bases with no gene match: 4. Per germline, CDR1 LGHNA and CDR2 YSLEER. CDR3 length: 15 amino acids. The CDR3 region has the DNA TGCGCCAGCAGCCAAGCCGGGACAGGGCACTACGAGCAGTACTTC. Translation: CASSQAGTGHYEQYF.

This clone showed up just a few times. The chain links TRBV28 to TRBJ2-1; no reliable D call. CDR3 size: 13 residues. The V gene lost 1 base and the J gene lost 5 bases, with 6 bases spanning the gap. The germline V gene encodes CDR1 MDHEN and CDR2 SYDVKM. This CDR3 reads CASSLSQHNEQFF. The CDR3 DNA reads TGTGCCAGCAGTTTATCACAGCACAATGAGCAGTTCTTC.

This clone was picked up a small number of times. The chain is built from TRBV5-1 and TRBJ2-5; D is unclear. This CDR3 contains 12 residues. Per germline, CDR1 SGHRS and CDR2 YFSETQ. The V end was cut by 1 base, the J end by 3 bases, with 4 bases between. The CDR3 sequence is CASSLTKETQYF. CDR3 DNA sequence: TGCGCCAGCAGCTTGACTAAAGAGACCCAGTACTTC.

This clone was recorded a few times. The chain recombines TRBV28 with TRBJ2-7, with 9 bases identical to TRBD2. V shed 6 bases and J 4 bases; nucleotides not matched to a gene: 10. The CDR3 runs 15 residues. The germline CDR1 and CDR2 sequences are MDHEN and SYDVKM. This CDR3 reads CASSGLRGGRYEQYF. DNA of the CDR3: TGTGCCAGCAGCGGACTGCGGGGGGGGCGGTACGAGCAGTACTTC.